This T cell receptor (beta chain) is from a study of T cells after yellow fever vaccination. Trimming took 2 bases from V and 8 from J, leaving 16 bases between them. CDR3 length equals 15 residues. In germline, CDR1 is SGHRS, CDR2 YFSETQ. From the 5' RACE reads, TCRdb called clonotypes with MiXCR, one entry per CDR3 protein. The sample holds some 300,000 distinct CDR3 sequences; approximately 8% are singletons and the top ten take approximately 3.3%. The chain links TRBV5-1 to TRBJ1-4; maybe TRBD1 (6 bases). The sample here was CD4+ T cells sorted from PBMCs, taken 5 days after the yellow fever booster vaccination. The TCR was taken from a man aged 18 to 29 who received the YFV17D yellow fever vaccine. In DNA, the CDR3 is TGCGCCAGCAGCTTAGCAGGGTTGGGGGCCGAAAAACTGTTTTTT. As protein: CASSLAGLGAEKLFF.